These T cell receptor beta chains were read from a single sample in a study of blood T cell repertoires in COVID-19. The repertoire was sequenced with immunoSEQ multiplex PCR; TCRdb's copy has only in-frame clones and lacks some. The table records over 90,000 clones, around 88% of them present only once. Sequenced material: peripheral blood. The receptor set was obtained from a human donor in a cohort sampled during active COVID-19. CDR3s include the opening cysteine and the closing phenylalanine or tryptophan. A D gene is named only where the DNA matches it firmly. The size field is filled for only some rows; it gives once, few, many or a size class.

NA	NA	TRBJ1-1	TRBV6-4	TGTGCCAGCAGACTTGACAGTGGGAATGCTGAAGCTTTCTTT	CASRLDSGNAEAFF
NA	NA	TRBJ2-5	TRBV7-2	TGTGCCAGCGCCCCCGTTGGAGGGAGTTGGGAGACCCAGTACTTC	CASAPVGGSWETQYF
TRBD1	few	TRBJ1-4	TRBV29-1	TGCAGCGTATTAGACAGGGCCCGTAATGAAAAACTGTTTTTT	CSVLDRARNEKLFF
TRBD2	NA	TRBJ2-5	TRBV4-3	TGCGCCAGCAGCCACGGAGCGGGAGGGGGTTGGGCCCAGTACTTC	CASSHGAGGGWAQYF
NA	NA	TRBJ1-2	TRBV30	TGTGCCTGGAGTGTAGGGGGAGCTGGCTACACCTTC	CAWSVGGAGYTF
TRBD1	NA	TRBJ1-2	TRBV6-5	TGTGCCAGCAGGATACAGGGGATGGATGGCTACACCTTC	CASRIQGMDGYTF
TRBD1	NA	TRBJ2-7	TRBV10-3	TGTGCCATCAGTGGAGATGGGACAGCTTACGAGCAGTACTTC	CAISGDGTAYEQYF
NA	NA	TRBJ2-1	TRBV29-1	TGCAGCGTTGAGCTGCCGCGAGGAGGAGGCCGGCTCGGGCAGTTCTTC	CSVELPRGGGRLGQFF
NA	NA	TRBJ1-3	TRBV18	TGTGCCAGCTCATCTGTTCGGGGGGCCAGGACTGGAAACACCATATATTTT	CASSSVRGARTGNTIYF
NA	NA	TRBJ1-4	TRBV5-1	TGCGCCAGCAGAGACGGTAGGGACTTCACTAATGAAAAACTGTTTTTT	CASRDGRDFTNEKLFF
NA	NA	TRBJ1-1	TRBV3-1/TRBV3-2	TGTGCCAGCAGCCAAGTGTCCAGGGACACTGAAGCTTTCTTT	CASSQVSRDTEAFF
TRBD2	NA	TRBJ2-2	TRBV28	TGTGCCAGCAGTTTTCCCAGCGGGAGGTCCGGGGAGCTGTTTTTT	CASSFPSGRSGELFF
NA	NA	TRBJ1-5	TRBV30	TGTGCCTGGAGTGGAGGGTCCAATCAGCCCCAGCATTTT	CAWSGGSNQPQHF
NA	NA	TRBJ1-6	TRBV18	TGTGCCAGCTCACCCGAGGTGCTCGGGTCACCCCTCCACTTT	CASSPEVLGSPLHF
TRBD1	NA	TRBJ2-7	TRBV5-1	TGCGCCAGCAGTCAAGGGACAGGCTCCTACGAGCAGTACTTC	CASSQGTGSYEQYF
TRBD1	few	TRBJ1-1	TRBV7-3	TGTGCCAGCAGCTTTGGACAGGGGAACACTGAAGCTTTCTTT	CASSFGQGNTEAFF
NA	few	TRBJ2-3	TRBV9	TGTGCCAGCAGCGTAGAGCTCGCAACCACAGATACGCAGTATTTT	CASSVELATTDTQYF
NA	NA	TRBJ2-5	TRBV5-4	TGTGCCAGCAGTCATCCGGGCCAAGAGACCCAGTACTTC	CASSHPGQETQYF
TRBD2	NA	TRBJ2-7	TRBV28	TGTGCCAGTAGTTTGGGACTAGCGGGAGGGTGGGGCGAGCAGTACTTC	CASSLGLAGGWGEQYF
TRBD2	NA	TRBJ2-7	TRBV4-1	TGCGCCAGCAGCCACGACGGACTAGCGGGACCCCGCGAGCAGTACTTC	CASSHDGLAGPREQYF
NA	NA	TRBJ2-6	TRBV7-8	TGTGCCAGCAGCCGGACTACCTCTGGGGCCAACGTCCTGACTTTC	CASSRTTSGANVLTF
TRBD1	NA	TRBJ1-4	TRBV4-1	TGCGCCAGCAGCTACCCAGGGGGAAAACTGTTTTTT	CASSYPGGKLFF
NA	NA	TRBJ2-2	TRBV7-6	TGTGCCAGCAGCAGTCAGCGGCGTGGCACCGGGGAGCTGTTTTTT	CASSSQRRGTGELFF
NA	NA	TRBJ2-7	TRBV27	TGTGCCAGCAGTTCTACCCGCTACGAGCAGTACTTC	CASSSTRYEQYF
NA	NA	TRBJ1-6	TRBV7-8	TGTGCCAGCAGCTTATCTTCGCAGGGTGGGTCACCCCTCCACTTT	CASSLSSQGGSPLHF
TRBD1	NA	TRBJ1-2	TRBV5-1	TGCGCCAGCAGCCTCGGACAGGGGGCAGGTGGCTACACCTTC	CASSLGQGAGGYTF
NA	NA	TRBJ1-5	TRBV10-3	TGTGCCATCAGTGAGTTTGCAGGGGAAGATGGCAATCAGCCCCAGCATTTT	CAISEFAGEDGNQPQHF
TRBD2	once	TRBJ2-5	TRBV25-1	TGTGCCAGCAGTGAATATGGATGGGAAGCGGGAGCCCAAGAGACCCAGTACTTC	CASSEYGWEAGAQETQYF
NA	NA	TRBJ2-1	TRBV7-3	TGTGCCAGCAGCTTAGGATCCTTGACTGGCAATGAGCAGTTCTTC	CASSLGSLTGNEQFF
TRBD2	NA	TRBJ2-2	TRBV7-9	TGTGCCAGCAGGGCCCTGGTAGCGGGGTCCGGGGAGCTGTTTTTT	CASRALVAGSGELFF
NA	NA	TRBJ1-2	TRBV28	TGTGCCAGCAGTTCCTTAGGGGGGGGAGACTATGGCTACACCTTC	CASSSLGGGDYGYTF
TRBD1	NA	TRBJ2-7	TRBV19	TGTGCCACCAAAGGGGGCCCCTACGAGCAGTACTTC	CATKGGPYEQYF
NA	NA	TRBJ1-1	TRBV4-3	TGCGCCGGACCGAAAGCTCTGGTCCCGGGGGGCACTGAAGCTTTCTTT	CAGPKALVPGGTEAFF
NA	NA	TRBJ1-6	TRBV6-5	TGTGCCAGCAGCCAAATCGGGAGATTCAATTCACCCCTCCACTTT	CASSQIGRFNSPLHF
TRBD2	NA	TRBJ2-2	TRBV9	TGTGCCAGCAGCCCCCGGCTAGCGGGAGCCACCGGGGAGCTGTTTTTT	CASSPRLAGATGELFF
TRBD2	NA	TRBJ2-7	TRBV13	TGTGCCAGCAGCTTAGGCCCCCTTAGCGGGGGAAACTACGAGCAGTACTTC	CASSLGPLSGGNYEQYF
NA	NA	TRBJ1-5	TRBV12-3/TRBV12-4	TGTGCCAGCAGGAGACAGAATCAGCCCCAGCATTTT	CASRRQNQPQHF
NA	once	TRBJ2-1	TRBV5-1	TGCGCCAGCACCTGGGGGGGGGCCGGGAATGAGCAGTTCTTC	CASTWGGAGNEQFF
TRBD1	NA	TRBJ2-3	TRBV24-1	TGTGCCACCGGACCGGGACAGGGGACAGATACGCAGTATTTT	CATGPGQGTDTQYF
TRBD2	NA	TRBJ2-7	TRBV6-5	TGTGCCAGCAGTCCCCTCTCAGCGGGAAATTACGAGCAGTACTTC	CASSPLSAGNYEQYF
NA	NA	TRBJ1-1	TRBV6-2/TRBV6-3	TGTGCCAGCAGTTACCTCGCGGGGAACACTGAAGCTTTCTTT	CASSYLAGNTEAFF
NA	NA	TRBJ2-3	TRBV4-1	TGCGCCAGCAGCCAAGTAGAACGGGGGAGCGGGACAGATACGCAGTATTTT	CASSQVERGSGTDTQYF
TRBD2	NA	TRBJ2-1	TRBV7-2	TGTGCCAGCAGCTTGTCCACTAGCGGGAGTTCCTACAATGAGCAGTTCTTC	CASSLSTSGSSYNEQFF
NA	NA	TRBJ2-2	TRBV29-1	TGCAGCGTCGTTGGGTCTGTGGGGAGCTCCGGGGAGCTGTTTTTT	CSVVGSVGSSGELFF
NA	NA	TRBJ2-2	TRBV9	TGTGCCAGCAGCTCCGCCGGGACTCCGGGCACCGGGGAGCTGTTTTTT	CASSSAGTPGTGELFF
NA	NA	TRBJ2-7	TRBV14	TGTGCCAGCAGCGCCGGTCCGGGACTCTCCTACGAGCAGTACTTC	CASSAGPGLSYEQYF
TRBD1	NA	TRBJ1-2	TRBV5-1	TGCGCCAGCAGCTTGGAAGGACAGGGGCAGGGTGGCTACACCTTC	CASSLEGQGQGGYTF
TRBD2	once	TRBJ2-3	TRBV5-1	TGCGCCAGCAGCTACGGACTAGCGGGGAGCACAGATACGCAGTATTTT	CASSYGLAGSTDTQYF
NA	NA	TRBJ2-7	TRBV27	TGTGCCAGCAGCCGAACAGGGAGGGCTTACGAGCAGTACTTC	CASSRTGRAYEQYF
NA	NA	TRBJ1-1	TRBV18	TGTGCCAGCTCACCACCGGAGGGAAAAACTGAAGCTTTCTTT	CASSPPEGKTEAFF
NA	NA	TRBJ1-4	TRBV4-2	TGTGCCAGCAGCCAAGAGGAACAGGGTGGAGAAAAACTGTTTTTT	CASSQEEQGGEKLFF
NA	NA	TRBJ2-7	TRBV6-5	TGTGCCAGCAGTACCCCGGGACTCGGGCACGAGCAGTACTTC	CASSTPGLGHEQYF